Sequencing of this T cell receptor (beta chain) was carried out in a study of T cells expressing NK-cell markers. Study background: Serological testing identified seven of the eight sequenced donors as HCMV-seropositive and one as seronegative.

Germline V CDR1 and CDR2: SGHRS, YFSETQ. The CDR3 is 15 amino acids. Notes on this clonotype: The antigen is undetermined.

Study outcomes and limitations: The HCMV specificity of the expanded NKG2C+ T cell clones stayed unresolved.

TCRdb re-analyzed the 5' RACE reads; it lists each CDR3 protein once, without DNA. Recorded here are roughly 180,000 distinct CDR3 sequences; the top ten clones represent about a fifth. Source material: blood T cells: a sorted CD56 or NKG2C T cell subset, CD4+ or CD8+ T cells, or bulk PBMC T cells (not recorded which). The clonotype originates from a woman between 18 and 70 years old in good health. The rearrangement joins TRBV5-1 to TRBJ2-7; TCRdb picks TRBD1, but there is no DNA to check that call. CDR3 in amino acids: CASSRDRDLLRKQYF.